This paragraph covers one T cell receptor beta chain sequence. The data stem from a study of blood T cell repertoires in COVID-19. Repertoires were generated with immunoSEQ multiplex PCR, while TCRdb's copy carries only in-frame clones and drops some. The repertoire includes under 100,000 clones, more than 80% of them detected once, and 13% sits in the top ten. Germline values: CDR1 SGHDN, CDR2 FVKESK. CDR3 length: 17 residues. V lost 0 bases, J lost 6 bases, and 18 bases lay in between. Sample: peripheral blood. The V and J genes are TRBV14 and TRBJ1-5; maybe TRBD1 (5 bases). The receptor was isolated from a human donor in a cohort sampled during active COVID-19. The DNA for the CDR3 is TGTGCCAGCAGCCAAGATCTAGTTTTGCAGGGAATTCAGCCCCAGCATTTT. Translated: CASSQDLVLQGIQPQHF.